A selection of T cell receptor beta chains follows, all from one sample in a study of spatial heterogeneity in lung cancer. MiXCR was run by TCRdb on the 5' RACE reads, yielding one entry per CDR3 protein. The sample carries 45,000 to 65,000 distinct CDR3 sequences, roughly 7.4% recorded once. This material consisted of PBMCs, taken at follow-up. Receptors originate from a female donor with early-stage non-small cell lung cancer. The CDR3 runs from the conserved cysteine through the conserved F or W. Fields, in order: clone size, D gene, CDR3 length, J gene, V gene, CDR3 DNA, CDR3 protein. The D gene is left open where the match is weak. The listing skips clone size in some rows; elsewhere it reads once, few, many or a size class.

>many|TRBD1|15|TRBJ1-2|TRBV6-5
TGTGCCAGCAGTTACTCTGAGGGGGCGGACTATGGCTACACCTTC
CASSYSEGADYGYTF
>.|.|16|TRBJ2-3|TRBV18
TGTGCCAGCTCACATCGCAAGGGGGGAAGCACAGATACGCAGTATTTT
CASSHRKGGSTDTQYF
>many|.|15|TRBJ2-3|TRBV7-2
TGTGCCAGCAGCCAAGGGGCCTCCCGCACAGATACGCAGTATTTT
CASSQGASRTDTQYF
>many|.|14|TRBJ1-4|TRBV5-6
TGTGCCAGCAGCTCACAGGGATCGAATGAAAAACTGTTTTTT
CASSSQGSNEKLFF
>.|.|15|TRBJ2-3|TRBV28
TGTGCCAGCAGTTTCGCCCCCCCAAGGACAGATACGCAGTATTTT
CASSFAPPRTDTQYF
>many|.|15|TRBJ2-6|TRBV28
TGTGCCAGCAGCCTCGATAACTCTGGGGCCAACGTCCTGACTTTC
CASSLDNSGANVLTF
>many|.|14|TRBJ1-2|TRBV2
TGTGCCAGCAGTGCGAGCTGGGTAAACTATGGCTACACCTTC
CASSASWVNYGYTF
>few|.|14|TRBJ1-1|TRBV5-1
TGCGCCAGCAGCTTAAGTCAAGTGAAAACTGAAGCTTTCTTT
CASSLSQVKTEAFF
>.|TRBD2|15|TRBJ2-1|TRBV19
TGTGCCAGTAGTATATTTGCGGGGGGTAACAATGAGCAGTTCTTC
CASSIFAGGNNEQFF
>.|.|13|TRBJ2-3|TRBV5-1
TGCGCCAGCAGCTCGGACAGTACAGATACGCAGTATTTT
CASSSDSTDTQYF
>many|TRBD1|13|TRBJ1-5|TRBV12-3/TRBV12-4
TGTGCCAGCAGTTTAGCGACAGGGGTGCCCCAGCATTTT
CASSLATGVPQHF
>few|.|15|TRBJ1-3|TRBV10-2
TGCGCCAGCAGTGAGGACGGGAGCTCTGGAAACACCATATATTTT
CASSEDGSSGNTIYF
>many|.|14|TRBJ2-3|TRBV6-1
TGTGCCAGCAGTGAATGGGGCGGAGAAGATACGCAGTATTTT
CASSEWGGEDTQYF
>.|TRBD2|15|TRBJ2-7|TRBV6-5
TGTGCCAGCAGTTACCTCACGGGGGGTAATTACGAGCAGTACTTC
CASSYLTGGNYEQYF
>.|.|16|TRBJ1-1|TRBV4-1
TGCGCCAGCAGCCCGCTAGTCACAGGTTTGCACACTGAAGCTTTCTTT
CASSPLVTGLHTEAFF
>many|.|14|TRBJ2-2|TRBV11-2
TGTGCCAGCAGACTGACACAAAACACCGGGGAGCTGTTTTTT
CASRLTQNTGELFF
>many|.|15|TRBJ2-3|TRBV5-1
TGCGCCAGCAGCTTGATCGCGGGTCCCGGGGATACGCAGTATTTT
CASSLIAGPGDTQYF
>few|.|14|TRBJ1-3|TRBV6-5
TGTGCCAGCAGTTTCGCTTCTCCCGGAAACACCATATATTTT
CASSFASPGNTIYF
>.|.|14|TRBJ2-3|TRBV6-2/TRBV6-3
TGTGCCAGCAGTTACGTGCAATACACAGATACGCAGTATTTT
CASSYVQYTDTQYF
>few|.|14|TRBJ1-3|TRBV10-3
TGTGCCATCAGTGAGGGGGGAGACGGAAACACCATATATTTT
CAISEGGDGNTIYF
>many|.|18|TRBJ2-2|TRBV11-1
TGTGCCAGCAGTCTCCAGCTCCCCGACAGTTCGAACACCGGGGAGCTGTTTTTT
CASSLQLPDSSNTGELFF
>many|.|17|TRBJ2-3|TRBV7-8
TGTGCCAGCAGCCTGTCCACCTTCGGGGGGCCCGGAGATACGCAGTATTTT
CASSLSTFGGPGDTQYF
>.|.|15|TRBJ1-5|TRBV5-5
TGTGCCAGCAGCTTGGGCAGGGTACTAGTTCAGCCCCAGCATTTT
CASSLGRVLVQPQHF
>many|TRBD2|15|TRBJ2-3|TRBV10-2
TGCGCCAGCAGTCGGGGGGGCTGGAACACAGATACGCAGTATTTT
CASSRGGWNTDTQYF
>.|TRBD1|15|TRBJ1-3|TRBV6-1
TGTGCCAGCAGTCCAGGGGGTATATCTGGAAACACCATATATTTT
CASSPGGISGNTIYF
>.|.|15|TRBJ2-7|TRBV20-1
TGCAGTGCTAGAGATCGAAAAGGGCCCTCCTACGAGCAGTACTTC
CSARDRKGPSYEQYF
>few|.|14|TRBJ1-1|TRBV2
TGTGCCAGCAGAAGACCCGGACAGAACACTGAAGCTTTCTTT
CASRRPGQNTEAFF
>many|.|17|TRBJ2-5|TRBV6-1
TGTGCCAGCAGTAAATTTAAAACGACAGGTATACAAGAGACCCAGTACTTC
CASSKFKTTGIQETQYF
>many|TRBD1|13|TRBJ1-1|TRBV5-1
TGCGCCAGCAGCGGACAGGGCAACACTGAAGCTTTCTTT
CASSGQGNTEAFF
>.|TRBD1|17|TRBJ2-4|TRBV29-1
TGCAGCGTTGTAACTTATGGCAGGGGGCAAGCCAAAAACATTCAGTACTTC
CSVVTYGRGQAKNIQYF
>many|TRBD2|15|TRBJ2-5|TRBV5-1
TGCGCCAGCAGTCCGGGGAGCGGGGGGCAAGAGACCCAGTACTTC
CASSPGSGGQETQYF
>many|.|15|TRBJ2-7|TRBV5-1
TGCGCCAGCAGCGACACTCCCGGGGTCTCCTACGAGCAGTACTTC
CASSDTPGVSYEQYF
>many|TRBD1|16|TRBJ2-1|TRBV7-2
TGTGCCAGCAGCCCAACAGGGGGCGAGTCCTACAATGAGCAGTTCTTC
CASSPTGGESYNEQFF
>.|.|16|TRBJ2-2|TRBV6-1
TGTGCCAGCAGTGAGCGTGCAGATGCGAACACCGGGGAGCTGTTTTTT
CASSERADANTGELFF
>few|TRBD2|14|TRBJ2-7|TRBV4-1
TGCGCCAGCAGCCAAGACGGTGGGACTAGGAGACAGTACTTC
CASSQDGGTRRQYF
>many|TRBD1|13|TRBJ2-3|TRBV3-1
TGTGCCAGCAGCCAGAAACAGGGGTTTACGCAGTATTTT
CASSQKQGFTQYF
>many|TRBD1|14|TRBJ2-1|TRBV29-1
TGCAGCGGACGCCGGGACAGGGGATACAATGAGCAGTTCTTC
CSGRRDRGYNEQFF
>many|.|12|TRBJ2-7|TRBV7-9
TGTGCCAGCAGCCCAACTACCTACGAGCAGTACTTC
CASSPTTYEQYF
>.|TRBD2|16|TRBJ2-7|TRBV5-1
TGCGCCAGCAGCTTGGAACTAGCGGGGGGGACCTACGAGCAGTACTTC
CASSLELAGGTYEQYF
>.|.|14|TRBJ2-3|TRBV6-4
TGTGCCAGCTTTCGGGGGGCCCTCGGAGATACGCAGTATTTT
CASFRGALGDTQYF